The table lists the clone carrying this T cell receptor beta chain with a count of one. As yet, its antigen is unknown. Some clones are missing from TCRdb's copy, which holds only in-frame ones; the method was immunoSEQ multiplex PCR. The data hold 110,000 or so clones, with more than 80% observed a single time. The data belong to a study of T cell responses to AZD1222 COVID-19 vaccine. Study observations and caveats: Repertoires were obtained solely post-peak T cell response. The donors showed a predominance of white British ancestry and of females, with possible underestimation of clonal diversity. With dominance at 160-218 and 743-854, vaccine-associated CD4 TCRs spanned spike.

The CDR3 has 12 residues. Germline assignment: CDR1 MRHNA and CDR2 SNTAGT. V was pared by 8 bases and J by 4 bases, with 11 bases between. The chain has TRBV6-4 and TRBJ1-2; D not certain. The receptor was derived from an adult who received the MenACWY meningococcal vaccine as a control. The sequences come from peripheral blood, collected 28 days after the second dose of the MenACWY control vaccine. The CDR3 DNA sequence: TGTGCCAGCTTAGAGTCCGCCTATGGCTACACCTTC. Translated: CASLESAYGYTF.